This TCR beta chain was identified during a study of T cells in Graves' hyperthyroidism and ophthalmopathy. After removal of 5 bases from V and 4 bases from J, the junction contained 16 bases not matched to a gene. This CDR3 has 18 amino acids. The germline gives CDR1 SNHLY, CDR2 FYNNEI. The source material, RNA transcripts, was used to amplify TCR beta CDR3 regions. In the first-round RT-PCR of the TCR CDR3, the HTBI primer set was used. TCRdb redid the calling of the multiplex PCR reads with MiXCR, one entry per CDR3 protein. The repertoire consists of over 250,000 distinct CDR3 sequences, with 22% occurring once and the leading ten covering 64%. This clonotype was recorded many times.

This chain links TRBV2 with TRBJ2-7; 11 nucleotides align to TRBD2. Sequenced input: blood. The source is a man aged 25 to 40 with Graves' ophthalmopathy. In nucleotides, the CDR3 is TGTGCCAGCAGTCCGATCACCGGTAGCGGGAGGGGCGAGTACGAGCAGTACTTC. Protein sequence: CASSPITGSGRGEYEQYF.